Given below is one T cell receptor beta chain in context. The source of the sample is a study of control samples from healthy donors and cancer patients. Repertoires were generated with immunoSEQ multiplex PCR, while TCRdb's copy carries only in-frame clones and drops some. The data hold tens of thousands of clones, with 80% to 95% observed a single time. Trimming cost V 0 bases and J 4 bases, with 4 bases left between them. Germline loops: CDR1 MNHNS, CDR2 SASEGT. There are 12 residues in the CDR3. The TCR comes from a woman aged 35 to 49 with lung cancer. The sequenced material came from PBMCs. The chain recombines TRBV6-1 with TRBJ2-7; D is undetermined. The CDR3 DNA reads TGTGCCAGCAGTGAAGCAGTTTACGAGCAGTACTTC. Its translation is CASSEAVYEQYF.